This TCR beta chain came from a study of blood T cell repertoires in COVID-19. In the study overall: Material from acute and convalescent COVID-19 was sourced from the United States, Italy and Spain. The cDNA or gDNA used as material had been derived from T cells, B-cell-depleted T cells, or PBMCs.

V was clipped by 4 bases and J by 0 bases, with 11 bases between them. This CDR3 spans 15 amino acids. The germline CDR1 and CDR2 sequences are LGHNT and FRNRAP. Original analysis: It was from reference gene primer amplification that nucleated cell counts were estimated. The assay was immunoSEQ multiplex PCR, and TCRdb's table has in-frame clones only and misses some. The DNA gave D and trimming, while V, J and clone size come from that table. The sample carries fewer than 300,000 clones, approximately 87% recorded once. The sample was peripheral blood. The sequence derives from a woman aged 45-59 years with acute or convalescent COVID-19. The V call is TRBV12-5, the J call TRBJ2-3, with D maybe TRBD1 (5 bases). CDR3: CASGWSGISTDTQYF. The CDR3 DNA sequence: TGTGCTAGTGGTTGGTCAGGGATTAGCACAGATACGCAGTATTTT.